This section outlines one TCR beta chain sequence together with its context. The data were taken from a study of blood T cell repertoires in COVID-19. CDR3 length: 14 residues. The ends were cut back, 0 bases at V and 2 bases at J, with 7 bases in the middle. Germline V lookup: CDR1 SGHRS, CDR2 YFSETQ. Per the original data handling: For nucleated cells, counts were estimated from reference gene primer amplification. TCRdb's copy holds only in-frame clones and misses some; the assay was immunoSEQ multiplex PCR. Clonal size and the V and J genes are those of that table, whereas D and trimming came from the DNA. The table has 200,000 to 250,000 clones, around four fifths seen once; the top ten hold under 12%.

Sequenced input: peripheral blood. The chain joins TRBV5-1 to TRBJ2-3; D gene unclear. The sequence was obtained from a woman of 80 years or more with COVID-19, enrolled during active disease. The chain's CDR3 is CASSLAFVTDTQYF. The CDR3, as DNA: TGCGCCAGCAGCTTGGCCTTCGTCACAGATACGCAGTATTTT.